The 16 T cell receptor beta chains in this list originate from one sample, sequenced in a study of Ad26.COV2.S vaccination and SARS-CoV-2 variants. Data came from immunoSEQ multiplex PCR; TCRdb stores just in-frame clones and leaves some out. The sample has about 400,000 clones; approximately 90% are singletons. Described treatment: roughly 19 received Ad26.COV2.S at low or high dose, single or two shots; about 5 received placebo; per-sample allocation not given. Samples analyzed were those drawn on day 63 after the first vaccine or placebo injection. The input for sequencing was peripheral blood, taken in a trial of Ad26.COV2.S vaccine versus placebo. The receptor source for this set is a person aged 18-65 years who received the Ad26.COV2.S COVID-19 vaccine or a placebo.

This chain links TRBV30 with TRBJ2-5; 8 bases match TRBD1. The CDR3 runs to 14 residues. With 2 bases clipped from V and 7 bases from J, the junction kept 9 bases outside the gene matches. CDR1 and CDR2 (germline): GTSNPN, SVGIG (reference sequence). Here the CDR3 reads CAWSSTDRAGTQYF. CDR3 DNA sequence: TGTGCCTGGAGTTCCACGGACAGGGCTGGGACCCAGTACTTC.

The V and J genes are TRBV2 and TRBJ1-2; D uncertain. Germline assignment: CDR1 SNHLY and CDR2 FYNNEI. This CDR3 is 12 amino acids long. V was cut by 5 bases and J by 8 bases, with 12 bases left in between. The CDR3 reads CASSPVLGGYTF. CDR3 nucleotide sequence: TGTGCCAGCAGTCCCGTCCTGGGAGGCTACACCTTC. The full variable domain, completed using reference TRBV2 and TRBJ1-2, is EPEVTQTPSHQVTQMGQEVILRCVPISNHLYFYWYRQILGQKVEFLVSFYNNEISEKSEIFDDQFSVERPDGSNFTLKIRSTKLEDSAMYFCASSPVLGGYTFGSGTRLTVV.

The CDR3 nucleotides read TGTGCCAGCAGTTTGACAGGGTTGAGTGGCTACACCTTC. Encoded protein: CASSLTGLSGYTF. The chain uses TRBV2 and TRBJ1-2; TRBD1 agrees at 7 bases. Germline trimming cut 5 bases from V and 7 bases from J; bases unmatched to any gene: 7. Germline V gene data show CDR1 as SNHLY and CDR2 as FYNNEI. CDR3 length equals 13 residues.

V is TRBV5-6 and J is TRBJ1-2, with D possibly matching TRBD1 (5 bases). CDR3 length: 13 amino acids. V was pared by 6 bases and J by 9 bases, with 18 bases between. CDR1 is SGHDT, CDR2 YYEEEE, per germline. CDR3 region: CASTITGTISYTF. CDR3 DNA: TGTGCCAGCACTATAACGGGGACGATAAGCTACACCTTC.

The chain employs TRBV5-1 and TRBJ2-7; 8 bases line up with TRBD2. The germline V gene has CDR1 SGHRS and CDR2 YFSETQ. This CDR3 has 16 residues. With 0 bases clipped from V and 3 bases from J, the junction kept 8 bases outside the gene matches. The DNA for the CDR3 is TGCGCCAGCAGCTTGGCCAAGGTAGCGGGGAACTACGAGCAGTACTTC. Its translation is CASSLAKVAGNYEQYF.

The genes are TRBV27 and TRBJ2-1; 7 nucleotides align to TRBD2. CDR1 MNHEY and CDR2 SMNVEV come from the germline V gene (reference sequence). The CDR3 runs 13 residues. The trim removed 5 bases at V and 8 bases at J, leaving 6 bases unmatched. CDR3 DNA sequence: TGTGCCAGCAGTCATGGGGGGGGGTATGAGCAGTTCTTC. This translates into CASSHGGGYEQFF.

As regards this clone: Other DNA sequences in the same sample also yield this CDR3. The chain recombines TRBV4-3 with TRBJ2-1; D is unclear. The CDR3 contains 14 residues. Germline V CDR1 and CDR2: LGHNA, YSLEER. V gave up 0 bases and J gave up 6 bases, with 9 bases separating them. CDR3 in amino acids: CASSQDRGSNEQFF. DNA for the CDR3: TGCGCCAGCAGCCAAGATCGTGGGTCCAATGAGCAGTTCTTC.

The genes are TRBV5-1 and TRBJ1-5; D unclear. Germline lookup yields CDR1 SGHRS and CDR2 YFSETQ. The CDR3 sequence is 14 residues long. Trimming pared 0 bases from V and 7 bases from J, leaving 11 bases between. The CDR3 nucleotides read TGCGCCAGCAGCTTGGCGTCGGGTGGACAGCCCCAGCATTTT. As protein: CASSLASGGQPQHF.

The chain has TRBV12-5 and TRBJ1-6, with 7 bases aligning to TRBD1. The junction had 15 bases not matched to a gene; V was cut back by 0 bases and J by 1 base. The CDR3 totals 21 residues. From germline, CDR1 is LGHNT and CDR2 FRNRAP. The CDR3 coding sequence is TGTGCTAGTGGTTTGGTAACCTGGCAGGGGGAGGTTCATTCCTATAATTCACCCCTCCACTTT. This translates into CASGLVTWQGEVHSYNSPLHF.

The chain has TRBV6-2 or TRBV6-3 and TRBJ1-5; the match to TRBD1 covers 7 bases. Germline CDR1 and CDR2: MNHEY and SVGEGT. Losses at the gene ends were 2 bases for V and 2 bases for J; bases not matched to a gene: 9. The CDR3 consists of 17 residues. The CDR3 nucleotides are TGTGCCAGCAGTTACGCTGTTGTTGGGACAGGCAATCAGCCCCAGCATTTT. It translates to CASSYAVVGTGNQPQHF.

The CDR3 region is CASTPGQGKYEQYF. CDR3 sequence (DNA): TGTGCCAGCACCCCGGGACAGGGAAAATACGAGCAGTACTTC. J is TRBJ2-7 and V is TRBV6-6, with 9 positions matching TRBD1. CDR1 is MNHNY, CDR2 SVGAGI, per germline (reference sequence). The V and J ends lost 7 bases and 4 bases, in that order; junction bases with no gene match: 8. The CDR3 runs 14 residues.

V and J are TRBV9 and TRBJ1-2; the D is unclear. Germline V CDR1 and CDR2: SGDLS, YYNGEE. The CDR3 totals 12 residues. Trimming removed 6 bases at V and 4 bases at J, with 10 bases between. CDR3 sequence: CASTRESYGYTF. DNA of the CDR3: TGTGCCAGCACCCGGGAGTCCTATGGCTACACCTTC.

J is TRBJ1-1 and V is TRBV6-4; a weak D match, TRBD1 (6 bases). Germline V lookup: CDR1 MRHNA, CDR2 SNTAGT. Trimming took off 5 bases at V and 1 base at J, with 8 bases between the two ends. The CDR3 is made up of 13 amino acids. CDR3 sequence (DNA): TGTGCCAGCAGTCCGACAGGGAACACTGAAGCTTTCTTT. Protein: CASSPTGNTEAFF.

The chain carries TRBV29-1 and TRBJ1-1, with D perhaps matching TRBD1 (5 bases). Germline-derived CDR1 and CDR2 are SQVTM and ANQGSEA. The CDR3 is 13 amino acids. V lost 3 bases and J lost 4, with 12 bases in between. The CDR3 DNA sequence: TGCAGCGTTGAGGGTTGGGGGGGCACTGAAGCTTTCTTT. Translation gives CSVEGWGGTEAFF.

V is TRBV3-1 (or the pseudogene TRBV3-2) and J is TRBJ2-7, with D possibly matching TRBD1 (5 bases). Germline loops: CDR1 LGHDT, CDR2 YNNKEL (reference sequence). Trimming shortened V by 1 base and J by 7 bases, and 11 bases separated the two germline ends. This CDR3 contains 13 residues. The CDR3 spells CASSQAGLGEQYF. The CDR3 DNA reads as TGTGCCAGCAGCCAAGCAGGGTTGGGGGAGCAGTACTTC.

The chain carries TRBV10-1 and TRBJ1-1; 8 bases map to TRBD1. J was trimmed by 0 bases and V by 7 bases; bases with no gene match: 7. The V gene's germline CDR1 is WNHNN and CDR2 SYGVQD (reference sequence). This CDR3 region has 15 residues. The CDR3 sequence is CASNEHRGMNTEAFF. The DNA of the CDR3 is TGCGCCAGCAATGAACACAGGGGGATGAACACTGAAGCTTTCTTT.